This T cell receptor beta chain was observed in a study of Graves' ophthalmopathy and Graves' hyperthyroidism. From germline, CDR1 is MGHDK and CDR2 SYGVNS. Losses at the gene ends were 8 bases for V and 0 bases for J; bases not matched to a gene: 19. CDR3 size: 18 residues. Amplification of TCR beta CDR3 regions used RNA transcripts. RT-PCR in the first round used HTBI primers; a second-round multiplex PCR followed. MiXCR was run by TCRdb on the multiplex PCR reads, yielding one entry per CDR3 protein. The sample gives roughly 50,000 distinct CDR3 sequences, around 50% of which show up once; 20% to 25% is in the top ten.

The sequenced material came from peripheral blood. The sequence came from an adult man with Graves' ophthalmopathy. The gene calls are TRBV25-1 and TRBJ2-7; 7 bases are shared with TRBD2. CDR3 loop: CASGDGVSGSRSSYEQYF. The CDR3 nucleotides are TGTGCCAGCGGGGACGGTGTTAGCGGGTCGCGGAGCTCCTACGAGCAGTACTTC.